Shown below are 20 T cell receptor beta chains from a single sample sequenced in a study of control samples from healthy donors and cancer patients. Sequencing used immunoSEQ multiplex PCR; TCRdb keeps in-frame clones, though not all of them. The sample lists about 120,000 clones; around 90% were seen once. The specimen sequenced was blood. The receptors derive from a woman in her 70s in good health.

This CDR3 is CATSDPRDSNEKLFF. CDR3 bases: TGTGCCACCAGTGACCCGCGGGACAGTAATGAAAAACTGTTTTTT. The chain uses TRBV24-1 and TRBJ1-4; 7 bases agree with TRBD1. This CDR3 spans 15 amino acids. Germline CDR1 and CDR2: KGHDR and SFDVKD. V trimming: 4 bases; J trimming: 4 bases; junction bases outside the gene matches: 5.

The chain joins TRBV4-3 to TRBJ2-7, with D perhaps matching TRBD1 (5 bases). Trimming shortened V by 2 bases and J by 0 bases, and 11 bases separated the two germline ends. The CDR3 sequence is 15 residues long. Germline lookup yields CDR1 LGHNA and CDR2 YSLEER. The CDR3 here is CASSQTQDGSYEQYF. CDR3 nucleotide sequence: TGCGCCAGCAGCCAAACACAGGACGGCTCCTACGAGCAGTACTTC.

CDR3 sequence (DNA): TGTGCCAGCACCCACAGGGGAACCTTCGATCAGCCCCAGCATTTT. Translating it yields CASTHRGTFDQPQHF. The V call is TRBV6-5, the J call TRBJ1-5, with 7 nucleotides matching TRBD1. V was clipped by 7 bases and J by 5 bases; unmatched bases: 11. The germline V gene has CDR1 MNHEY and CDR2 SVGAGI. This CDR3 is 15 amino acids long.

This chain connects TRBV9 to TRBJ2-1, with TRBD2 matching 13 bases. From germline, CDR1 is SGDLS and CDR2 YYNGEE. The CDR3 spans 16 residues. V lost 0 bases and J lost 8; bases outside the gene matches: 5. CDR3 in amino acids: CASSVATSGGLDEQFF. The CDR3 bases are TGTGCCAGCAGCGTAGCGACTAGCGGGGGGCTCGATGAGCAGTTCTTC.

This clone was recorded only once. The CDR3 nucleotides read TGTGCCAGCAGCGCCCGGACTAGCGGGGGGTCCTACGAGCAGTACTTC. Translated, it gives CASSARTSGGSYEQYF. The V gene is TRBV7-9, the J gene TRBJ2-7; 14 bases match TRBD2. J gave up 1 base and V 5 bases, and 4 bases lay outside the gene matches. Germline V gene lookup returns CDR1 SEHNR and CDR2 FQNEAQ (reference sequence). The CDR3 has 16 amino acids.

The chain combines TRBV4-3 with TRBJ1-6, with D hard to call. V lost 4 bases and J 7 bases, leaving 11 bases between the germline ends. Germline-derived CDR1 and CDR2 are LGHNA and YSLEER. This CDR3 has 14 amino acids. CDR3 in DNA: TGCGCCAGCAGCCCCCAGTCGGGAAATTCACCCCTCCACTTT. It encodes CASSPQSGNSPLHF.

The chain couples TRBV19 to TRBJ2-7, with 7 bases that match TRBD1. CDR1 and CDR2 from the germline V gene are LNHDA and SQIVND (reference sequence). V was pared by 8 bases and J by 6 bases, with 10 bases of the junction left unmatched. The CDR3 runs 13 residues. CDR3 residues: CASEGQHTSEQYF. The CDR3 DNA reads TGTGCCAGTGAGGGACAGCACACCTCCGAGCAGTACTTC.

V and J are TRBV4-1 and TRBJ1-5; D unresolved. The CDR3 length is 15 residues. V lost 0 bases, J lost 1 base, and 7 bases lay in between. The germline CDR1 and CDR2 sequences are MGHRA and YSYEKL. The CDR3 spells CASSQEGLSNQPQHF. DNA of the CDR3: TGCGCCAGCAGCCAAGAGGGCCTGAGCAATCAGCCCCAGCATTTT.

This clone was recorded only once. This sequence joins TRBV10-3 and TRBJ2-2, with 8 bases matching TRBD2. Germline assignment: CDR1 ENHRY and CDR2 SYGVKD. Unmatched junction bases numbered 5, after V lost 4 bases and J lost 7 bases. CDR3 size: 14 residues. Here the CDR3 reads CAISGRGDFGELFF. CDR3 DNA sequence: TGTGCCATCAGTGGGCGGGGGGATTTCGGGGAGCTGTTTTTT.

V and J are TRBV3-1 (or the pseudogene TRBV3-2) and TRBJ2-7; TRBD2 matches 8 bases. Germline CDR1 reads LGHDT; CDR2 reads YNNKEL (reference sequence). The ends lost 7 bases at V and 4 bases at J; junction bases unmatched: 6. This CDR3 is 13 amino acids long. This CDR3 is CASKRGGHYEQYF. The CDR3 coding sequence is TGTGCCAGCAAGCGCGGGGGGCATTACGAGCAGTACTTC.

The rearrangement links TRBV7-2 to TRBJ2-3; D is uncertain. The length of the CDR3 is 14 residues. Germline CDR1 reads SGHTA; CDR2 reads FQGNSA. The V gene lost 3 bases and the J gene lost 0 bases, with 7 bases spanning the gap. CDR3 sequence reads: CASSFGPSTDTQYF. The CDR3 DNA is TGTGCCAGCAGCTTCGGACCTAGCACAGATACGCAGTATTTT.

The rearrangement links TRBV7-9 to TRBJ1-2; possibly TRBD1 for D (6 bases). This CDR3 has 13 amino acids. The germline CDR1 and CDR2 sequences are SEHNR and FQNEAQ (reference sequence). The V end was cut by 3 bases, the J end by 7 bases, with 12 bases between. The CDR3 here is CASSFLAGVGYTF. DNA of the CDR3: TGTGCCAGCAGCTTCCTGGCAGGGGTTGGCTACACCTTC.

CDR3 sequence: CASTLGGAAYNEQFF. CDR3 in DNA: TGTGCCAGCACCCTTGGGGGGGCGGCCTACAATGAGCAGTTCTTC. The rearrangement uses TRBV7-9 and TRBJ2-1, with a possible D match to TRBD2 (7 bases). Germline CDR1 SEHNR, CDR2 FQNEAQ (reference sequence). The CDR3 consists of 15 residues. The germline V and J ends were trimmed by 7 bases and 2 bases, with 15 bases remaining between them.

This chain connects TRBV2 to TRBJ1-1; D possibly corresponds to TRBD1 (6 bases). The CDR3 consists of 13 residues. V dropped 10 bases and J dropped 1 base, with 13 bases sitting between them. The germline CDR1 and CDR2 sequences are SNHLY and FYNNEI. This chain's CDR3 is CANTGTTNTEAFF. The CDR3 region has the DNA TGTGCCAACACCGGGACAACGAACACTGAAGCTTTCTTT. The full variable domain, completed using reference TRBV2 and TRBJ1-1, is EPEVTQTPSHQVTQMGQEVILRCVPISNHLYFYWYRQILGQKVEFLVSFYNNEISEKSEIFDDQFSVERPDGSNFTLKIRSTKLEDSAMYFCANTGTTNTEAFFGQGTRLTVV.

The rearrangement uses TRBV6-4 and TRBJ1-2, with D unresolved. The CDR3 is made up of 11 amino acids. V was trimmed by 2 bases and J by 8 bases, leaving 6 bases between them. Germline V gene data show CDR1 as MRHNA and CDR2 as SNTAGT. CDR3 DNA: TGTGCCAGCAGTGACCGTTCCGGCTACACCTTC. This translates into CASSDRSGYTF.

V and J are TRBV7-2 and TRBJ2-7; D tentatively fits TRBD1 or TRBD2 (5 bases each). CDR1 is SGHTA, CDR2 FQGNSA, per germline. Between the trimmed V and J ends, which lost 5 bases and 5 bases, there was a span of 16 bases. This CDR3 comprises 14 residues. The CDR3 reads CASSPRRDVNEQYF. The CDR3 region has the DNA TGTGCCAGCAGCCCCCGCCGGGACGTCAACGAGCAGTACTTC.

Here the CDR3 reads CASRVPGPTYEQYF. CDR3 DNA sequence: TGTGCCAGCAGAGTTCCGGGGCCGACCTACGAGCAGTACTTC. The chain couples TRBV6-5 to TRBJ2-7, with D perhaps being TRBD1 or TRBD2 (5 bases each). The germline gives CDR1 MNHEY, CDR2 SVGAGI. V lost 6 bases, J lost 2 bases, and 14 bases lay in between. CDR3 length: 14 residues.

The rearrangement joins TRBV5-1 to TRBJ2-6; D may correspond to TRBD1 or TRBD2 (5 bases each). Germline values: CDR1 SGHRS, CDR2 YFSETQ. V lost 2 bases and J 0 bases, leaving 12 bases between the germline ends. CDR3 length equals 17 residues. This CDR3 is CASSLRGINSGANVLTF. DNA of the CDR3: TGCGCCAGCAGCTTACGGGGCATTAACTCTGGGGCCAACGTCCTGACTTTC.

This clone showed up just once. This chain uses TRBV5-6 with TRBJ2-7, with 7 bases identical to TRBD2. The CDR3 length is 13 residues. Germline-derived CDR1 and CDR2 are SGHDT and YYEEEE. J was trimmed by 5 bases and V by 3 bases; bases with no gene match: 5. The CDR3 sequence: CASSSLRGDEQYF. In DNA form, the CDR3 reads TGTGCCAGCAGCTCCCTTCGGGGGGACGAGCAGTACTTC.

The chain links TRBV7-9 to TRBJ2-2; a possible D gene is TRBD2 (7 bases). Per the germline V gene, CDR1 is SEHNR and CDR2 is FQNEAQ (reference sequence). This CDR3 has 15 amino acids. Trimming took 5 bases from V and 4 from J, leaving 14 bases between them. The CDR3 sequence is CASSVVGGRTGELFF. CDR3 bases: TGTGCCAGCAGCGTAGTGGGGGGGCGCACCGGGGAGCTGTTTTTT.